The following is a TCR beta chain sequence with its context. This sample is part of a study of control samples from healthy donors and cancer patients. Germline V gene data show CDR1 as SGHTS and CDR2 as YDEGEE. V lost 1 base and J 0 bases, leaving 14 bases between the germline ends. This CDR3 has 16 residues. The assay was immunoSEQ multiplex PCR, and TCRdb's table has in-frame clones only and misses some. This sample carries approximately 140,000 clones, roughly 89% of them seen once, and the ten largest clones take roughly 10%. Sequencing used blood. The rearrangement joins TRBV5-8 to TRBJ2-7, with D uncertain. The receptor was isolated from a man aged 30 to 39 in good health. The CDR3 loop is CASSLLNYPASYEQYF. The CDR3 bases are TGTGCCAGCAGCTTGCTTAACTATCCCGCCTCCTACGAGCAGTACTTC.